The source of this T cell receptor beta chain is a study of T-cell memory formation after mild COVID-19. Germline V gene sequence: CDR1 LGHDT, CDR2 YNNKEL (reference sequence). The CDR3 runs to 17 residues. Trimming cost V 5 bases and J 7 bases; bases outside gene matches: 10. TCRdb used MiXCR to reprocess the 5' RACE reads, holding one entry per CDR3 protein. Among under 550,000 distinct CDR3 sequences listed, about 20% were seen once. The clonotype was recovered from an adult woman who had mild COVID-19 (a few samples of this study predate the infection). Cell type and time point are not known. Sequenced input: PBMCs or a T cell subset sorted from them (not recorded which). V usage is TRBV3-1 and J usage is TRBJ2-2; 13 bases match TRBD2. CDR3 sequence (DNA): TGTGCCAGCAGCTCCTTCGGAGGACTAGCGGGAGACGGGGAGCTGTTTTTT. Translating gives CASSSFGGLAGDGELFF.